These 13 T cell receptor beta chains originate from one sample sequenced in a study of T cells in Graves' hyperthyroidism and ophthalmopathy. It was RNA transcripts that yielded the amplified TCR beta CDR3 regions. First-round RT-PCR of the TCR CDR3 relied on the HTBI primer set. TCRdb re-analysed the multiplex PCR reads in MiXCR, keeping a single row per CDR3 protein. The sample contains about 510,000 distinct CDR3 sequences, approximately 15% of which appear only once. Sequenced: blood. These receptors all stem from a woman aged 40 to 55 with Graves' hyperthyroidism.

This clonotype has a count of ten or more. The CDR3 DNA is TGTGCCAGCAGTGAACTCATTAACACTGAAGCTTTCTTT. Translation gives CASSELINTEAFF. This chain uses TRBV2 with TRBJ1-1; no clear D gene. This CDR3 is 13 amino acids long. The V end was cut by 2 bases, the J end by 2 bases, with 6 bases between. From germline, CDR1 is SNHLY and CDR2 FYNNEI.

The table lists this clonotype with a few counts. This may stem from a read error, because a much larger clone lies one nucleotide away. The chain joins TRBV2 to TRBJ2-7; 7 nucleotides agree with TRBD2. The CDR3 is 15 residues long. After removal of 6 bases from V and 6 bases from J, the junction contained 14 bases not matched to a gene. In germline, CDR1 is SNHLY, CDR2 FYNNEI. CDR3 amino acids: CASRNAGASGFEQYF. The CDR3 coding sequence is TGTGCCAGCAGGAACGCCGGGGCTAGCGGCTTCGAGCAGTACTTC. Filled out from reference TRBV2 and TRBJ2-7, the complete variable domain reads EPEVTQTPSHQVTQMGQEVILRCVPISNHLYFYWYRQILGQKVEFLVSFYNNEISEKSEIFDDQFSVERPDGSNFTLKIRSTKLEDSAMYFCASRNAGASGFEQYFGPGTRLTVT.

The rearrangement joins TRBV6-5 to TRBJ2-2, with D hard to call. CDR1 is MNHEY and CDR2 is SVGAGI in the germline V gene. The CDR3 runs to 16 residues. V lost 0 bases to trimming and J lost 3 bases, with 11 bases between them. CDR3 nucleotides: TGTGCCAGCAGTTACTCGAGATGGCTGGACACCGGGGAGCTGTTTTTT. It translates to CASSYSRWLDTGELFF.

This rearrangement joins TRBV20-1 to TRBJ2-5; tentatively, D is TRBD2 (5 bases). CDR1 is DFQATT, CDR2 SNEGSKA, per germline (reference sequence). The germline V and J ends were trimmed by 4 bases and 5 bases, with 17 bases remaining between them. This CDR3 region has 14 residues. The CDR3 nucleotides read TGCAGTGCTACCGAGGGAGAGTCGGGGGAGACCCAGTACTTC. This translates into CSATEGESGETQYF.

This clonotype was seen at least ten times. This chain links TRBV20-1 with TRBJ2-7; maybe TRBD2 (6 bases). V gave up 5 bases and J gave up 6 bases, with 20 bases separating them. Germline V gene sequence: CDR1 DFQATT, CDR2 SNEGSKA (reference sequence). There are 14 residues in the CDR3. The CDR3 spells CSAYGEGTLGEQYF. CDR3 coding DNA: TGCAGTGCTTACGGAGAAGGGACTCTAGGCGAGCAGTACTTC.

The sample holds many counts of this clonotype. The chain combines TRBV20-1 with TRBJ1-2, with 11 bases lining up with TRBD1. The CDR3 consists of 15 residues. With V trimmed by 0 bases and J by 3 bases, 3 bases remained unmatched. Germline assignment: CDR1 DFQATT and CDR2 SNEGSKA (reference sequence). CDR3 DNA sequence: TGCAGTGCTAGAGACAGGGACAGGGGGTACTATGGCTACACCTTC. Translated, it gives CSARDRDRGYYGYTF.

Ten or more counts support this clonotype. The genes are TRBV30 and TRBJ1-2; 8 bases are a match to TRBD1. Per the germline V gene, CDR1 is GTSNPN and CDR2 is SVGIG (reference sequence). The CDR3 runs to 13 residues. V was pared by 2 bases and J by 7 bases, with 6 bases of the junction left unmatched. CDR3 loop: CAWSLDRVRGYTF. The CDR3 DNA reads TGTGCCTGGAGTCTGGACAGGGTCCGTGGCTACACCTTC.

This clonotype was detected ten times or more. The V call is TRBV27, the J call TRBJ2-1; 14 nucleotides match TRBD2. The CDR3 is made up of 16 amino acids. Germline V gene sequence: CDR1 MNHEY, CDR2 SMNVEV (reference sequence). With V trimmed by 3 bases and J by 5 bases, 3 bases remained unmatched. The CDR3 loop is CASSLRLAGGNNEQFF. The CDR3 DNA reads TGTGCCAGCAGTTTGCGACTAGCGGGAGGGAACAATGAGCAGTTCTTC.

This clonotype was found many times. This rearrangement joins TRBV20-1 to TRBJ2-1, with 11 bases that match TRBD2. The junction had 19 bases not matched to a gene; V was cut back by 0 bases and J by 0 bases. The length of the CDR3 is 22 residues. Per the germline V gene, CDR1 is DFQATT and CDR2 is SNEGSKA (reference sequence). The CDR3 here is CSARELAGDLELFWNSYNEQFF. In DNA form, the CDR3 reads TGCAGTGCTAGAGAACTAGCGGGAGATCTAGAACTCTTTTGGAACTCCTACAATGAGCAGTTCTTC.

The table lists this clonotype with many counts. This chain connects TRBV6-1 to TRBJ2-1; D unclear. V shed 8 bases and J shed 2 bases, with 13 bases lying between them. The CDR3 loop spans 14 amino acids. Germline V gives CDR1 MNHNS, CDR2 SASEGT. CDR3 nucleotide sequence: TGTGCCAGCCGGCCGGCGACGGCCTACAATGAGCAGTTCTTC. This codes for CASRPATAYNEQFF.

The chain combines TRBV3-1 with TRBJ2-3; D is unclear. CDR3 length: 18 residues. Per germline, CDR1 LGHDT and CDR2 YNNKEL (reference sequence). V was cut by 0 bases and J by 0 bases, with 16 bases left in between. The CDR3 spells CASSQDRARHLSTDTQYF. Here the CDR3 DNA reads TGTGCCAGCAGCCAAGATCGGGCTAGACACCTGAGCACAGATACGCAGTATTTT.

The chain carries TRBV7-9 and TRBJ2-3; 11 bases match TRBD2. The germline gives CDR1 SEHNR, CDR2 FQNEAQ (reference sequence). This CDR3 is 14 amino acids long. The ends lost 5 bases at V and 6 bases at J; junction bases unmatched: 4. CDR3 amino acids: CASSQLAGVDTQYF. The CDR3 nucleotides read TGTGCCAGCAGCCAACTAGCGGGAGTGGATACGCAGTATTTT.

This clonotype was counted a few times. The chain joins TRBV7-8 to TRBJ1-4, with D possibly matching TRBD1 (6 bases). CDR3 size: 14 residues. V lost 5 bases and J 7 bases, leaving 14 bases between the germline ends. Germline CDR1 reads SGHVS; CDR2 reads FQNEAQ. In DNA form, the CDR3 reads TGTGCCAGCAGCCTAGGGGGAGGTGGTGAAAAACTGTTTTTT. It specifies CASSLGGGGEKLFF.